This T cell receptor beta chain was found in a study of shared clonotypes between healthy human individuals. This CDR3 region has 15 residues. The germline gives CDR1 SGDLS, CDR2 YYNGEE. The V and J ends lost 6 bases and 5 bases, in that order; junction bases with no gene match: 10. Data came from immunoSEQ multiplex PCR; TCRdb stores just in-frame clones and leaves some out. The profile shows about 1.1 million clones, around three quarters of them singletons. V gene TRBV9 combines with J gene TRBJ1-1, with 10 positions matching TRBD1. The sample taken for sequencing was memory CD4+ T cells from PBMCs. The sample's subset: CD45RA-negative fraction. The TCR originated in a man between 18 and 35 years old in good health. Some clones in this sample may be carry-over from other donors' samples. The CDR3 reads CASNQGGTGETEAFF. The CDR3 nucleotides are TGTGCCAGCAACCAAGGAGGGACAGGGGAAACTGAAGCTTTCTTT.